In this sample, the clone carrying this T cell receptor (beta chain) turned up once. Measured with immunoSEQ multiplex PCR; TCRdb has only the in-frame clones, and not every one. The repertoire has about 74,000 clones, 80% to 90% of them found once; the top ten carry about 2.7%. The sample is drawn from a study of T cell responses to AZD1222 COVID-19 vaccine. Sequences were derived from peripheral blood, sampled on day 0 of AZD1222 vaccination. This sequence was found in an adult in good health.

The CDR3 loop reads CASSSLNQPQHF. Written as DNA, the CDR3 is TGTGCCAGCAGTTCCCTTAATCAGCCCCAGCATTTT. This rearrangement joins TRBV28 to TRBJ1-5; no reliable D call. V was clipped by 4 bases and J by 4 bases, with 5 bases between them. Germline CDR1 and CDR2: MDHEN and SYDVKM. CDR3 length equals 12 residues.